The sequence of this TCR beta chain was determined in a study of shared clonotypes between healthy human individuals. The wider study: The plates for each donor numbered three CD4 naive, three CD4 memory, two CD8 naive and one CD8 memory.

Only one count was recorded for this clone. Assay: immunoSEQ multiplex PCR; the TCRdb copy retains only in-frame clones and omits some. The sample lists more than 1.2 million clones, about 98.5% occurring once. CDR3 length equals 19 residues. CDR1 and CDR2 (germline): SGHKS, YYEKEE (reference sequence). V was trimmed by 1 base and J by 2 bases, leaving 22 bases between them. Adult donors, all healthy and HIV-negative, had no recent acute infections or vaccinations. This sequence was found in a man aged 25-40 years in good health. Sequencing used naive CD4+ T cells sorted from blood. The sample's subset: CD45RA+ positively selected. V is TRBV5-5 and J is TRBJ1-5; D not resolved. The CDR3 DNA is TGTGCCAGCAGCTTGTATTTAGTAAGCACGTTCGGGGGCAATCAGCCCCAGCATTTT. Translation gives CASSLYLVSTFGGNQPQHF.